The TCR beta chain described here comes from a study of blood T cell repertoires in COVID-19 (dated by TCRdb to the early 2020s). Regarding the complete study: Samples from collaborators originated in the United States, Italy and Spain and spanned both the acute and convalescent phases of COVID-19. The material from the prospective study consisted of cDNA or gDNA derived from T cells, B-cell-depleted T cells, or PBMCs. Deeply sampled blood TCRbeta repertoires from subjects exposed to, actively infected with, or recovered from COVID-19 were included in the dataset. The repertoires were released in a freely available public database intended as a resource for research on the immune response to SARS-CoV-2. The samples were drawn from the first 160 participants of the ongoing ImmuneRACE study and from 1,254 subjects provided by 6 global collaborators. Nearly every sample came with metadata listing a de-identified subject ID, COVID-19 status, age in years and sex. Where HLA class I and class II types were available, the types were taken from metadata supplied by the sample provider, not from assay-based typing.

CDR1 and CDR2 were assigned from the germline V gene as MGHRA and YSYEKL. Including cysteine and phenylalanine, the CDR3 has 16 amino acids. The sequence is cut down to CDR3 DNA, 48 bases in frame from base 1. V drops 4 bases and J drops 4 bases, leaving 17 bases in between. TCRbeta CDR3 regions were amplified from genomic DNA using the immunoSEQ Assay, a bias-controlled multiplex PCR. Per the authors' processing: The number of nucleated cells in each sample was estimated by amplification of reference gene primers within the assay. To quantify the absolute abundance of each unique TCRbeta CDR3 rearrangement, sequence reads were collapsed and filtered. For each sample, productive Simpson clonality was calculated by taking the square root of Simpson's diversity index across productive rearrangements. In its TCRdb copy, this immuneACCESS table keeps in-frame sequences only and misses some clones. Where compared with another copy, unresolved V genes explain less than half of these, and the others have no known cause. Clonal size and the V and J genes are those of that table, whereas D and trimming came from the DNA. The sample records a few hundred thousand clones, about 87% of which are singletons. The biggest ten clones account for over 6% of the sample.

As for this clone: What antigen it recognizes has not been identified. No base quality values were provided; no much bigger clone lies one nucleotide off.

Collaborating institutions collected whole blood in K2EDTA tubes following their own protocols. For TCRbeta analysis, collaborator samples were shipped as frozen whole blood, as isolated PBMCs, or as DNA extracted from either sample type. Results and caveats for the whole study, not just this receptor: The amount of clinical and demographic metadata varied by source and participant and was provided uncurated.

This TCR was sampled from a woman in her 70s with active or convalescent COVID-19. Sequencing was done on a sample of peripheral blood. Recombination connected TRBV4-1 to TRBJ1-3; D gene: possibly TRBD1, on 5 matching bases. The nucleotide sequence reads TGCGCCAGCAGCCTTCAACCTCAGGGTCCAGGAAACACCATATATTTT. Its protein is CASSLQPQGPGNTIYF.